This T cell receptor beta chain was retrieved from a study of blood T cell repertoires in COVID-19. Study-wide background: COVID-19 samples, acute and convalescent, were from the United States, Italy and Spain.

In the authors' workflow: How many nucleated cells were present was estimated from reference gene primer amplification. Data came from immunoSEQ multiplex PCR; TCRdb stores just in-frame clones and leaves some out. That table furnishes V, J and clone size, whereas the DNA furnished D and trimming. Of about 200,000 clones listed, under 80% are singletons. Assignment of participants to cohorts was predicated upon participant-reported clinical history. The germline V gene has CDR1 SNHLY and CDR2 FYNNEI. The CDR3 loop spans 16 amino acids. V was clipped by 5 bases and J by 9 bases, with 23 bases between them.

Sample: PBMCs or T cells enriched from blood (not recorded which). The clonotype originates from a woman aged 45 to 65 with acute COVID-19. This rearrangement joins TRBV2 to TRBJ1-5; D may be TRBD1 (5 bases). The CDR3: CASSSPTARTDRPQHF. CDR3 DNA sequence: TGTGCCAGCAGTTCTCCGACAGCTCGGACGGATCGGCCCCAGCATTTT. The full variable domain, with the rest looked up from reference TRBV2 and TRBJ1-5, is EPEVTQTPSHQVTQMGQEVILRCVPISNHLYFYWYRQILGQKVEFLVSFYNNEISEKSEIFDDQFSVERPDGSNFTLKIRSTKLEDSAMYFCASSSPTARTDRPQHFGDGTRLSIL.